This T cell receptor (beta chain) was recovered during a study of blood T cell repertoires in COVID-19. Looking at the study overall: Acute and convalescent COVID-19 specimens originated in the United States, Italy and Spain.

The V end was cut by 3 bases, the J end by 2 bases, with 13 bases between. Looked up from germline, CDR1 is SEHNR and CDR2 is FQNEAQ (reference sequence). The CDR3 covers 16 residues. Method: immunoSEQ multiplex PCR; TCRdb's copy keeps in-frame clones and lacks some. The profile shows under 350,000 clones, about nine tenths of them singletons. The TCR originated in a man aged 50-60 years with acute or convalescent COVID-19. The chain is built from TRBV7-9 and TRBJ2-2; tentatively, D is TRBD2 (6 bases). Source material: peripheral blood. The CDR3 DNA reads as TGTGCCAGCAGCTTGGGGGACTCGGGAAACACCGGGGAGCTGTTTTTT. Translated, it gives CASSLGDSGNTGELFF. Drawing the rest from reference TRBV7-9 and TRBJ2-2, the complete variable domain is DTGVSQNPRHKITKRGQNVTFRCDPISEHNRLYWYRQTLGQGPEFLTYFQNEAQLEKSRLLSDRFSAERPKGSFSTLEIQRTEQGDSAMYLCASSLGDSGNTGELFFGEGSRLTVL.